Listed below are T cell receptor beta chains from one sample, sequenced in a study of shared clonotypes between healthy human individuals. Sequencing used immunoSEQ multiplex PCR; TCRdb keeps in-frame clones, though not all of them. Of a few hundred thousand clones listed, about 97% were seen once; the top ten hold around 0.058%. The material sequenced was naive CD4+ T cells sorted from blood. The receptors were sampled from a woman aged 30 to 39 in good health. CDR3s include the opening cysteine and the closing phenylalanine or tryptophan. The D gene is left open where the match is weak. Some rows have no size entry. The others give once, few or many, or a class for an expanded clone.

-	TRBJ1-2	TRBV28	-	CASSLRTPGGYTF	TGTGCCAGCAGTTTAAGAACCCCTGGAGGCTACACCTTC
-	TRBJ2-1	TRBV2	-	CASKEAAYNEQFF	TGTGCCAGCAAAGAGGCAGCCTACAATGAGCAGTTCTTC
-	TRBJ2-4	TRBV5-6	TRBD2	CASSQTGTGGNIQYF	TGTGCCAGCAGTCAGACCGGGACGGGGGGAAACATTCAGTACTTC
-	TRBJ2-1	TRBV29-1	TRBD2	CSVEAGVPYNEQFF	TGCAGCGTTGAGGCGGGAGTTCCCTACAATGAGCAGTTCTTC
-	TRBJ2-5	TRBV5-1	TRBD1	CASSTRDREQETQYF	TGCGCCAGCAGTACAAGGGACAGAGAACAAGAGACCCAGTACTTC
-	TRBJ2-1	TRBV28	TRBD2	CASSWGLAKIEQFF	TGTGCCAGCAGTTGGGGACTAGCGAAGATTGAGCAGTTCTTC
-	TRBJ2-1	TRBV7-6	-	CASSLGDLNEQFF	TGTGCCAGCAGCTTAGGGGACTTGAATGAGCAGTTCTTC
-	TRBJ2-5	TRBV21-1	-	CASETDGLWETQYF	TGTGCCAGCGAGACGGACGGGCTGTGGGAGACCCAGTACTTC
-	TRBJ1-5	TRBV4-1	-	CASSQEPGNQPQHF	TGCGCCAGCAGCCAAGAGCCGGGGAATCAGCCCCAGCATTTT
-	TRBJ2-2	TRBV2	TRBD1	CASSEAGRGLNTGELFF	TGTGCCAGCAGTGAAGCCGGCAGGGGGCTTAACACCGGGGAGCTGTTTTTT
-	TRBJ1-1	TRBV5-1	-	CASSLGPLTEAFF	TGCGCCAGCAGCTTGGGACCTCTCACTGAAGCTTTCTTT
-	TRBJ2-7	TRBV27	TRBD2	CASSPGLAVTYEQYF	TGTGCCAGCAGCCCGGGACTAGCTGTAACCTACGAGCAGTACTTC
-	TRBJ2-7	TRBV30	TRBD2	CAWSVRGSGRALYEQYF	TGTGCCTGGAGTGTACGGGGGAGCGGGAGGGCCCTCTACGAGCAGTACTTC
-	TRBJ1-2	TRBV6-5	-	CASSLTGYGYTF	TGTGCCAGCAGCTTAACAGGATATGGCTACACCTTC
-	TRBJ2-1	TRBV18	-	CASSRDSNYNEQFF	TGTGCCAGCTCACGGGACTCCAACTACAATGAGCAGTTCTTC
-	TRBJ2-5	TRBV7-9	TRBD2	CASSLVGRKTQYF	TGTGCCAGCAGCCTGGTCGGGAGGAAGACCCAGTACTTC
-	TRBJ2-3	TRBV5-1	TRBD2	CASSFTTSGTDTQYF	TGCGCCAGCAGCTTTACTACTAGCGGCACAGATACGCAGTATTTT
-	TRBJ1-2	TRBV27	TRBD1	CASSPGTGAYGYTF	TGTGCCAGCAGTCCTGGGACAGGGGCATATGGCTACACCTTC
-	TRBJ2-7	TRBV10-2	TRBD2	CASSQTSGTTYEQYF	TGCGCCAGCAGCCAGACTAGCGGGACCACCTACGAGCAGTACTTC
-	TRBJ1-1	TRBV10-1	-	CASSGGRGRGFMNTEAFF	TGCGCCAGCAGCGGGGGCAGGGGAAGAGGATTCATGAACACTGAAGCTTTCTTT
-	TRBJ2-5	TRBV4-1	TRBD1	CASSRAGQGRQETQYF	TGCGCCAGCAGCCGCGCGGGACAGGGGCGGCAAGAGACCCAGTACTTC
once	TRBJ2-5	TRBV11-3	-	CASSLQSGAGETQYF	TGTGCCAGCAGCTTACAGTCGGGAGCCGGAGAGACCCAGTACTTC
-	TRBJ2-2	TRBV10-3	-	CAISGMGGNTGELFF	TGTGCCATCAGCGGCATGGGAGGGAACACCGGGGAGCTGTTTTTT
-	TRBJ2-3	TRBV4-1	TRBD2	CASSHTATSGRADTQYF	TGCGCCAGCAGCCATACTGCGACTAGCGGGAGGGCAGATACGCAGTATTTT
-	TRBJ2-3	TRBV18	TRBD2	CASSLGLADTDTQYF	TGTGCCAGCTCACTGGGACTAGCGGACACAGATACGCAGTATTTT
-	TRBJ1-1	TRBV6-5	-	CASSYSVAGSSEAFF	TGTGCCAGCAGTTACTCCGTGGCCGGTTCATCCGAAGCTTTCTTT
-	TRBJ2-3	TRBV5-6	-	CASSFVTTYSTDTQYF	TGTGCCAGCAGCTTCGTGACTACCTATAGCACAGATACGCAGTATTTT
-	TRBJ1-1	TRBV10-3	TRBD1	CAISEPGQEGTEAFF	TGTGCCATCAGTGAGCCGGGACAGGAGGGCACTGAAGCTTTCTTT
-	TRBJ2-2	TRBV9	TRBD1	CASSVAQGDGELFF	TGTGCCAGCAGCGTAGCCCAGGGGGACGGGGAGCTGTTTTTT
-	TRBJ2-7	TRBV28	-	CASRLEVGYEQYF	TGTGCCAGCAGGTTAGAGGTGGGCTACGAGCAGTACTTC
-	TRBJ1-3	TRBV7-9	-	CASSLALQAEPRTIYF	TGTGCCAGCAGCTTAGCCCTGCAGGCCGAGCCGAGAACCATATATTTT
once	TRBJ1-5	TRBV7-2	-	CASSFGLGLNQPQHF	TGTGCCAGCAGCTTCGGCCTGGGGCTCAATCAGCCCCAGCATTTT
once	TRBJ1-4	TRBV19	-	CASSPRTRATNEKLFF	TGTGCCAGTAGTCCACGGACCCGGGCAACTAATGAAAAACTGTTTTTT
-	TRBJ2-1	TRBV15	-	CATSRDLARGQFF	TGTGCCACCAGCAGAGATTTAGCTCGGGGGCAGTTCTTC
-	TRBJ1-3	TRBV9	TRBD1	CASSAGTVPGNTIYF	TGTGCCAGCAGCGCGGGGACAGTCCCTGGAAACACCATATATTTT
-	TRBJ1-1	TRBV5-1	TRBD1	CASSTGEGTEAFF	TGCGCCAGCAGTACAGGGGAGGGGACTGAAGCTTTCTTT
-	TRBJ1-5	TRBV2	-	CASSDNGGNQPQHF	TGTGCCAGCAGTGACAACGGGGGCAATCAGCCCCAGCATTTT
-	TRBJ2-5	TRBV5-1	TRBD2	CASSQGLAGGEETQYF	TGCGCCAGCAGCCAGGGACTAGCGGGAGGGGAGGAGACCCAGTACTTC
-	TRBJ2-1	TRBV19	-	CASSNRGTYNEQFF	TGTGCCAGTAGTAACCGGGGCACCTACAATGAGCAGTTCTTC
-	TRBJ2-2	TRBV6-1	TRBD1	CASGGQSNTGELFF	TGTGCCAGCGGGGGACAGTCGAACACCGGGGAGCTGTTTTTT
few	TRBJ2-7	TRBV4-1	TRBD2	CASSQGLAGAKLYF	TGCGCCAGCAGCCAAGGCCTAGCGGGCGCCAAGTTGTACTTC